This passage covers 13 T cell receptor beta chains from one sample sequenced in a study of multiple sclerosis patients with progressive multifocal leukoencephalopathy. Generated by immunoSEQ multiplex PCR, the TCRdb table keeps only in-frame clones and is missing some. This sample has some 31,000 clones, with roughly 91% found just once. Time point denoted: around six months of natalizumab therapy. The sample was PBMCs, taken from a patient treated with natalizumab. Receptor source: a human donor with multiple sclerosis.

This clone was detected only once. At one of its ends the junction is not consistent with the germline gene, which may arise from a read error. This chain connects TRBV7-7 to TRBJ2-5, with D possibly being TRBD2 (5 bases). The CDR3 is 14 residues long. The germline gives CDR1 SSHAT, CDR2 FNYEAQ (reference sequence). In nucleotides, the CDR3 is TGTGCTAGCAGCTTAGGAGGATTCCAAGAGACCCAGTACTTC. Translating it yields CASSLGGFQETQYF.

J is TRBJ2-7 and V is TRBV4-1, with D perhaps matching TRBD2 (7 bases). This CDR3 is built from 14 residues. Trimming stripped 2 bases from V and 2 bases from J, with 10 bases between. The germline V gene encodes CDR1 MGHRA and CDR2 YSYEKL. As DNA, the CDR3 is TGCGCCAGCAGCCAAATGGGGGGGCCCTACGAGCAGTACTTC. This codes for CASSQMGGPYEQYF.

The chain uses TRBV7-9 and TRBJ1-2; D is unresolved. V gave up 0 bases and J gave up 4 bases, with 12 bases separating them. CDR1 and CDR2 from the germline V gene are SEHNR and FQNEAQ (reference sequence). The CDR3 runs to 15 residues. The CDR3 is CASSLAAASSYGYTF. The CDR3 DNA follows: TGTGCCAGCAGCTTAGCTGCAGCGAGTAGCTATGGCTACACCTTC.

The rearrangement links TRBV4-3 to TRBJ2-7, with 7 bases matching TRBD2. J was trimmed by 4 bases and V by 4 bases; bases with no gene match: 7. CDR1 is LGHNA, CDR2 YSLEER, per germline. The CDR3 covers 14 residues. CDR3 loop: CASSRGSGDYEQYF. DNA of the CDR3: TGCGCCAGCAGCCGGGGGAGCGGGGATTACGAGCAGTACTTC.

The chain combines TRBV4-3 with TRBJ2-1; the match to TRBD2 covers 9 bases. Unmatched junction bases numbered 16, after V lost 2 bases and J lost 2 bases. CDR1 is LGHNA, CDR2 YSLEER, per germline. CDR3 size: 20 residues. CDR3 in amino acids: CASSQWVGGAGGLPYNEQFF. The DNA for the CDR3 is TGCGCCAGCAGCCAATGGGTTGGGGGAGCGGGAGGTCTCCCCTACAATGAGCAGTTCTTC.

This clone was seen just once. This chain connects TRBV4-1 to TRBJ1-5; no clear D gene. CDR3 size: 16 residues. Per germline, CDR1 MGHRA and CDR2 YSYEKL. V lost 4 bases and J lost 4, with 17 bases in between. The CDR3: CASSPIKVQVNQPQHF. DNA of the CDR3: TGCGCCAGCAGCCCTATAAAAGTCCAGGTGAATCAGCCCCAGCATTTT.

This chain connects TRBV27 to TRBJ1-2, with D possibly matching TRBD1 (6 bases). The CDR3 sequence is 16 residues long. Trimming removed 0 bases from V and 5 bases from J, with 16 bases in between. Germline values: CDR1 MNHEY, CDR2 SMNVEV (reference sequence). The CDR3 region has the DNA TGTGCCAGCAGTTTATCTGCGCAGGGGTCAAGATATGGCTACACCTTC. Amino acids: CASSLSAQGSRYGYTF.

V and J are TRBV6-5 and TRBJ1-1, with D perhaps matching TRBD1 (5 bases). Trimming stripped 6 bases from V and 3 bases from J, with 17 bases between. Per the germline V gene, CDR1 is MNHEY and CDR2 is SVGAGI. The CDR3 contains 15 residues. The CDR3 DNA reads TGTGCCAGCAGACCTGACCCCCTCAGGGACACTGAAGCTTTCTTT. This codes for CASRPDPLRDTEAFF.

This clone was observed a handful of times. The rearrangement uses TRBV10-3 and TRBJ1-5; D gene uncertain. The V and J ends lost 10 bases and 3 bases respectively, with 13 bases between them. Germline CDR1 is ENHRY and CDR2 is SYGVKD. CDR3 size: 13 residues. CDR3 sequence: CASNQRANQPQHF. CDR3 in DNA: TGTGCCAGCAATCAGAGGGCCAATCAGCCCCAGCATTTT.

The CDR3 sequence: CASSTRDTQYF. The CDR3 nucleotides are TGTGCCAGTAGCACACGGGATACGCAGTATTTT. This chain uses TRBV19 with TRBJ2-3; D unclear. V shed 6 bases and J shed 6 bases, with 7 bases lying between them. The CDR3 is made up of 11 amino acids. CDR1 is LNHDA and CDR2 is SQIVND in the germline V gene (reference sequence).

This clone was seen just once. The chain joins TRBV19 to TRBJ1-3; D is possibly TRBD1 (5 bases). The CDR3 loop spans 15 amino acids. In germline, CDR1 is LNHDA, CDR2 SQIVND (reference sequence). V was shortened by 5 bases and J by 0 bases, with 11 bases between the two germline ends. Here the CDR3 reads CASSLTGGSGNTIYF. Here the CDR3 DNA reads TGTGCCAGTAGTCTCACGGGGGGCTCTGGAAACACCATATATTTT.

This chain joins TRBV28 and TRBJ2-3; D perhaps matches TRBD2 (6 bases). Per the germline V gene, CDR1 is MDHEN and CDR2 is SYDVKM. Trimming cost V 7 bases and J 1 base, with 15 bases left between them. The CDR3 is made up of 15 amino acids. The CDR3, as DNA: TGTGCCAGCAATTTTCTTGCTAGCGGCACAGATACGCAGTATTTT. Translation: CASNFLASGTDTQYF.

The V call is TRBV5-1, the J call TRBJ1-2; no firm D call. Germline lookup yields CDR1 SGHRS and CDR2 YFSETQ. Trimming pared 2 bases from V and 4 bases from J, leaving 18 bases between. CDR3 length equals 16 residues. The CDR3 protein is CASSFFPLGLLYGYTF. In DNA form, the CDR3 reads TGCGCCAGCAGCTTTTTTCCTCTCGGACTACTCTATGGCTACACCTTC.